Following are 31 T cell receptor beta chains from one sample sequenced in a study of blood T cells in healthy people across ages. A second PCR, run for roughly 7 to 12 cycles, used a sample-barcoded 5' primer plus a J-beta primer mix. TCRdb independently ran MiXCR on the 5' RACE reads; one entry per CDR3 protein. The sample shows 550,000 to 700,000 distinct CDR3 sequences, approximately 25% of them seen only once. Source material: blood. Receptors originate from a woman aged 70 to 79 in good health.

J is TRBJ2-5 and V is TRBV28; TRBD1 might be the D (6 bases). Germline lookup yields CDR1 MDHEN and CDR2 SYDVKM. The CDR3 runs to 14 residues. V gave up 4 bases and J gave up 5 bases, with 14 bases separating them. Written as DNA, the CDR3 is TGTGCCAGCAGTTCATCACAGGGACGGGAGACCCAGTACTTC. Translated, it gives CASSSSQGRETQYF.

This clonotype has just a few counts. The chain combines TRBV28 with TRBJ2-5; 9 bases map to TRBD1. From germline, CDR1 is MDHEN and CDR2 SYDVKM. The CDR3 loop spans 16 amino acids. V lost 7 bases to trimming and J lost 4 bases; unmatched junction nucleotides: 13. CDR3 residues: CASTQTGTGFSETQYF. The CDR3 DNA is TGTGCCAGCACCCAAACCGGGACAGGGTTTTCAGAGACCCAGTACTTC.

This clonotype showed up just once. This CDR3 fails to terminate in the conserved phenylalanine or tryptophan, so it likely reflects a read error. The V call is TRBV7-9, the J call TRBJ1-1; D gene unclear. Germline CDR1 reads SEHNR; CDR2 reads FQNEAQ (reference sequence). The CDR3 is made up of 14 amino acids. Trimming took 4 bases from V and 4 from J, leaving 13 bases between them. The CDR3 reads CASSSLKEGTEAFS. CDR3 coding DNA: TGTGCCAGCAGCTCGTTAAAGGAGGGCACTGAAGCTTTCTCT.

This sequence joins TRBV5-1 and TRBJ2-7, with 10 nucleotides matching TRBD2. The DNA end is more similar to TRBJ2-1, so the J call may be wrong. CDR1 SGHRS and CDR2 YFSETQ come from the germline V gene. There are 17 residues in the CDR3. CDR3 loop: CASSLASGGPGYNEQFF. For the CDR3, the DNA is TGCGCCAGCAGCTTGGCTAGCGGGGGCCCCGGATACAATGAGCAGTTCTTC.

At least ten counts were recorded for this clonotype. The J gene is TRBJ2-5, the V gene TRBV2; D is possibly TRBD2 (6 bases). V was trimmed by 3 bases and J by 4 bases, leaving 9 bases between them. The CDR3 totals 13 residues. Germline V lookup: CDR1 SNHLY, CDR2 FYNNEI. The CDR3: CASSELGGETQYF. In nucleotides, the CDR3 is TGTGCCAGCAGTGAGTTGGGGGGAGAGACCCAGTACTTC.

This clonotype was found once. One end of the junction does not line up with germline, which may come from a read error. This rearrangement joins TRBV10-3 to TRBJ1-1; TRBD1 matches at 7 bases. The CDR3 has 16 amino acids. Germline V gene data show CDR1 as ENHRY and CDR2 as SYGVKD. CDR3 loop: CGISERNRGPNTEAFF. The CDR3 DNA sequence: TGTGGCATCAGTGAGCGTAACAGGGGACCGAACACTGAAGCTTTCTTT.

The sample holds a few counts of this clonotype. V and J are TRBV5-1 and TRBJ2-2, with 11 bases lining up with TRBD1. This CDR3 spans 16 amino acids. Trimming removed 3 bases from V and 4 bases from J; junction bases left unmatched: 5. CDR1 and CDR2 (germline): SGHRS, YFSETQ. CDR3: CASSSRTGGGTGELFF. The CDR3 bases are TGCGCCAGCAGCTCAAGGACAGGGGGCGGCACCGGGGAGCTGTTTTTT.

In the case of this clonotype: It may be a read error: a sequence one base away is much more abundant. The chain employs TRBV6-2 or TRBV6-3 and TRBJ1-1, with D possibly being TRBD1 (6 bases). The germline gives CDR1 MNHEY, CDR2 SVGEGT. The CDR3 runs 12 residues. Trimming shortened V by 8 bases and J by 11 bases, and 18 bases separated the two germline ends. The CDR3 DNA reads TGTGCCAGCCCCCCTCCGGACAGCCCCGCTTTCTTT. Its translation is CASPPPDSPAFF.

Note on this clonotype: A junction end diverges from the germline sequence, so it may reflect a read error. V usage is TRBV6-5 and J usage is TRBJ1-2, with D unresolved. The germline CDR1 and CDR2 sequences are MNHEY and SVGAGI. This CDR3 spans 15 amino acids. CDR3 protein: CASSYSALFDYGYAF. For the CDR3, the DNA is TGTGCCAGCAGTTACTCGGCTCTCTTCGACTATGGCTACGCCTTC.

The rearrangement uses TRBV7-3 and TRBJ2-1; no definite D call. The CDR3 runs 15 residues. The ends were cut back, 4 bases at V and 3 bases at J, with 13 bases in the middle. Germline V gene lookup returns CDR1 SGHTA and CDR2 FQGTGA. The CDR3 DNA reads TGTGCCAGCAGCTCGCCCCTCGACGGCTACAATGAGCAGTTCTTC. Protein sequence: CASSSPLDGYNEQFF.

CDR3 loop: CASSFRGQRGYEQYF. CDR3 nucleotides: TGTGCCAGCAGCTTCAGGGGCCAGCGGGGATACGAGCAGTACTTC. The chain couples TRBV5-6 to TRBJ2-5; D might be TRBD2 (7 bases). The DNA end is a closer match to TRBJ2-7, so the J assignment may be wrong. Germline V CDR1 and CDR2: SGHDT, YYEEEE. The CDR3 is made up of 15 amino acids.

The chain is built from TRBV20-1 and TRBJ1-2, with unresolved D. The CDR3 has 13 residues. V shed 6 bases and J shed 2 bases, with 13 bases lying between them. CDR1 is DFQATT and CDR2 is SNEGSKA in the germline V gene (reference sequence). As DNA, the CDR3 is TGCAGTGCAACCCCGGACGGGAACTATGGCTACACCTTC. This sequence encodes CSATPDGNYGYTF.

The CDR3 reads CASDTGQHGKLFF. In nucleotides, the CDR3 is TGTGCCAGCGATACTGGGCAACACGGAAAACTGTTTTTT. The J gene is TRBJ1-4, the V gene TRBV2; D remains ambiguous. The CDR3 covers 13 residues. Germline lookup yields CDR1 SNHLY and CDR2 FYNNEI. V shed 8 bases and J shed 10 bases, with 17 bases lying between them.

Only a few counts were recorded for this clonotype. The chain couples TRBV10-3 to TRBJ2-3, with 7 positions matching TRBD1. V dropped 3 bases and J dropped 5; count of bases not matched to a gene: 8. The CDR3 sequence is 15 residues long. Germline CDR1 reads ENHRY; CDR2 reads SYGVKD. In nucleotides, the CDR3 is TGTGCCATCAGTGACCCGACAGGGTCCAGAGATACGCAGTATTTT. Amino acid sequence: CAISDPTGSRDTQYF.

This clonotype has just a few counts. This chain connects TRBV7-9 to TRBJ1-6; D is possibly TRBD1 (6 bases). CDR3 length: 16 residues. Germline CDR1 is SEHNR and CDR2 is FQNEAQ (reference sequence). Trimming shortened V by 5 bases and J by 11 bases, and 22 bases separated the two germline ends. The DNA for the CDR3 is TGTGCCAGCAGCCCGTCGCGGCAGGGGTGGAATGCACCCCTCCACTTT. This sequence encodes CASSPSRQGWNAPLHF.

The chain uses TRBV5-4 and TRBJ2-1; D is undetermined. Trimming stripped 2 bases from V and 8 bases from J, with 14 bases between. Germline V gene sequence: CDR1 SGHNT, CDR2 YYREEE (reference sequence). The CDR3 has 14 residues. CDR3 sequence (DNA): TGTGCCAGCAGCTTTAATTCGGGCAGCTATGAGCAGTTCTTC. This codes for CASSFNSGSYEQFF.

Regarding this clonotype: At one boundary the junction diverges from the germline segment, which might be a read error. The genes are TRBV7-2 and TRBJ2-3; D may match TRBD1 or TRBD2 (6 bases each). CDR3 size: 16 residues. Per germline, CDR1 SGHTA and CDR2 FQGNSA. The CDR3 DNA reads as TGTGCCAGTAGCTTAGCGCCTTGGAGGGGGGCAGATACGCAGTATTTT. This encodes CASSLAPWRGADTQYF.

CDR3 amino acids: CASSLFRGIGQEYF. The CDR3 DNA reads as TGTGCCAGCAGTTTATTTAGGGGGATCGGGCAGGAGTATTTT. This chain connects TRBV12-3 or TRBV12-4 to TRBJ2-3; a weak D match, TRBD1 (6 bases). The V gene lost 2 bases and the J gene lost 13 bases, with 19 bases spanning the gap. The CDR3 is 14 amino acids.

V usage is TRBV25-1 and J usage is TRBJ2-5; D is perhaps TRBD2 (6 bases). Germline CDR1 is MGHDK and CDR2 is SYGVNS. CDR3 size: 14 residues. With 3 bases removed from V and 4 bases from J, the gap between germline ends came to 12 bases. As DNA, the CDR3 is TGTGCCAGCAGTGAGCGTCTAGCGTCAGAGACCCAGTACTTC. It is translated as CASSERLASETQYF.

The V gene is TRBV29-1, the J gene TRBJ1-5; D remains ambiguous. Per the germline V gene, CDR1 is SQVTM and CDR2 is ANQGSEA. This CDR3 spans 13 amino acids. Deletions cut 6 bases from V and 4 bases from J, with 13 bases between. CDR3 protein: CSVMTGLNQPQHF. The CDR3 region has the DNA TGCAGCGTAATGACGGGATTAAATCAGCCCCAGCATTTT.

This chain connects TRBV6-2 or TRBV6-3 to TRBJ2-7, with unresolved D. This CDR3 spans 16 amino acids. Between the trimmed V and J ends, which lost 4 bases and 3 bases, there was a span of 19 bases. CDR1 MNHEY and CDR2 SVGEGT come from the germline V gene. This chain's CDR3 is CASSWAFEERNYEQYF. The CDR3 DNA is TGTGCCAGCAGTTGGGCCTTCGAGGAAAGGAACTACGAGCAGTACTTC.

The CDR3: CASSVRGRTDTQYF. CDR3 DNA: TGTGCCAGCAGCGTGCGGGGAAGAACAGATACGCAGTATTTT. V is TRBV9 and J is TRBJ2-3, with D perhaps matching TRBD2 (6 bases). The CDR3 is made up of 14 amino acids. Germline CDR1 SGDLS, CDR2 YYNGEE. V was cut by 2 bases and J by 3 bases, with 10 bases left in between. Together with reference TRBV9 and TRBJ2-3, the CDR3 gives the full variable domain: DSGVTQTPKHLITATGQRVTLRCSPRSGDLSVYWYQQSLDQGLQFLIQYYNGEERAKGNILERFSAQQFPDLHSELNLSSLELGDSALYFCASSVRGRTDTQYFGPGTRLTVL.

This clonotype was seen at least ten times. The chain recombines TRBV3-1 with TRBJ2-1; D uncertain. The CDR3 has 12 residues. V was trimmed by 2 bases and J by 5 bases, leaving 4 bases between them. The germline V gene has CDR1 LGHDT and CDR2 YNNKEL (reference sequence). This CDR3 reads CASSQSNNEQFF. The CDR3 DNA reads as TGTGCCAGCAGCCAATCTAACAATGAGCAGTTCTTC.

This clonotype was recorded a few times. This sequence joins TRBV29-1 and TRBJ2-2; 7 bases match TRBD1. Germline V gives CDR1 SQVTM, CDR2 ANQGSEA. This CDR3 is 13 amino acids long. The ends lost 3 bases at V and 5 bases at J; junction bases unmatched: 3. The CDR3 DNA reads TGCAGCGTTGACTGGACAGGTACCGGGGAGCTGTTTTTT. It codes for CSVDWTGTGELFF.

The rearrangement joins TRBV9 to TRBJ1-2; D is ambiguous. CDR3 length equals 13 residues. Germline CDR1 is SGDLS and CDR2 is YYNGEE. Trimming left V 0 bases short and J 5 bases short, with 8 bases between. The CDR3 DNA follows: TGTGCCAGCAGCGTAGAGGGTCGGTATGGCTACACCTTC. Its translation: CASSVEGRYGYTF.

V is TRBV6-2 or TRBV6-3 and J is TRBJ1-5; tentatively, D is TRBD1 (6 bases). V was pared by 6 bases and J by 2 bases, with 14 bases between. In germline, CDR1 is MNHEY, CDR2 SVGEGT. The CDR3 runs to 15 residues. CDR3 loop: CASSLGGSGNQPQHF. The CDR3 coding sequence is TGTGCCAGCAGCCTAGGGGGGTCTGGCAATCAGCCCCAGCATTTT.

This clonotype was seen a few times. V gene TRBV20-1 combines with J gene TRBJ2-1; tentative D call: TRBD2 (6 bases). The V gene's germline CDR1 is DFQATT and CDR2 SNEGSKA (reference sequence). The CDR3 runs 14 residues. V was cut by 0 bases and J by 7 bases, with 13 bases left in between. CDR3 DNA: TGCAGTGCTAGAGATTGGGGGGAGTCAAATGAGCAGTTCTTC. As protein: CSARDWGESNEQFF.

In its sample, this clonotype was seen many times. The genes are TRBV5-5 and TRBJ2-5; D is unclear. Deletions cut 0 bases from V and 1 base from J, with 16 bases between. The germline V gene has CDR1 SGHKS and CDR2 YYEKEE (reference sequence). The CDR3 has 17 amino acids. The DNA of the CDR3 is TGTGCCAGCAGCTTGGCCCCAGGTGATCGAACCCAAGAGACCCAGTACTTC. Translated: CASSLAPGDRTQETQYF.

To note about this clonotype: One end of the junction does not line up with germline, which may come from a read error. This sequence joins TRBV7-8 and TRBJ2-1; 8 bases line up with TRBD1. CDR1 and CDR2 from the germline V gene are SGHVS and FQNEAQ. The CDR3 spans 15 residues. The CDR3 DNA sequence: TGTGCCAGCAGCTTACTCGGACAGGGCAACAACGAGCAGTTCTTC. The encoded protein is CASSLLGQGNNEQFF.

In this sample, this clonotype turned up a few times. In nucleotides, the CDR3 is TGTGCCACCAGCCCACCATCTAGCACAGATACGCAGTATTTT. Residues: CATSPPSSTDTQYF. The chain couples TRBV15 to TRBJ2-3, with D unclear. This CDR3 has 14 residues. Between the trimmed V and J ends, which lost 5 bases and 0 bases, there was a span of 9 bases. Germline CDR1 reads LNHNV; CDR2 reads YYDKDF (reference sequence).

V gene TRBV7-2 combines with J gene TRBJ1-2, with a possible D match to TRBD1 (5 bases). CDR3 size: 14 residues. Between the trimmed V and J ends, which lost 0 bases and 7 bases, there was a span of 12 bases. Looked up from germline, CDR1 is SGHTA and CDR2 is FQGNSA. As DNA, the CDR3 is TGTGCCAGCAGCTTAGCTCTGGGGACGAGTGGCTACACCTTC. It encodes CASSLALGTSGYTF.